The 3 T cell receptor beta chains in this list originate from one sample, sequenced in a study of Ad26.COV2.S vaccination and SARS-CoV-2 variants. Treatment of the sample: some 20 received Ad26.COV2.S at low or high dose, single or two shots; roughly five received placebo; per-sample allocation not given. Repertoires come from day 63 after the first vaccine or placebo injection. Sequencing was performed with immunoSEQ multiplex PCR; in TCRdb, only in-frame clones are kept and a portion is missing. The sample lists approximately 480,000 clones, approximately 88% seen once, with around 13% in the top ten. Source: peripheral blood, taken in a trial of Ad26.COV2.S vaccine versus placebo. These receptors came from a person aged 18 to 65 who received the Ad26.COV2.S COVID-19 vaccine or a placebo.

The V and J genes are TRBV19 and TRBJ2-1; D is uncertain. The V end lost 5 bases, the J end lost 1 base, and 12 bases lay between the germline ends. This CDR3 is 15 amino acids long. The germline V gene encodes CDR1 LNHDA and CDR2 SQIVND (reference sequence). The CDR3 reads CASSFGRSSYNEQFF. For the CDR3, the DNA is TGTGCCAGTAGTTTTGGCAGAAGTTCCTACAATGAGCAGTTCTTC.

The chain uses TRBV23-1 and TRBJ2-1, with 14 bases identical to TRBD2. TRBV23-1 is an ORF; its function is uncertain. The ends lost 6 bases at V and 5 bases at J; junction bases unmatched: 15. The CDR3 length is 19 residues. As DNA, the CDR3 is TGCGCCAGCAGGAGGGGACTAGCGGGAGCTACCAGTCGAGACAATGAGCAGTTCTTC. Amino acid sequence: CASRRGLAGATSRDNEQFF.

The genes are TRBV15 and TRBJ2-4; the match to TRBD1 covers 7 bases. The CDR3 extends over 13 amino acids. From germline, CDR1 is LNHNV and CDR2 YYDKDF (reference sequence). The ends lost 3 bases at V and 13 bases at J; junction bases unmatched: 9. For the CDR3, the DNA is TGTGCCACCAGCAGCGTACTTTCGGGACAGCAGTACTTC. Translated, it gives CATSSVLSGQQYF.